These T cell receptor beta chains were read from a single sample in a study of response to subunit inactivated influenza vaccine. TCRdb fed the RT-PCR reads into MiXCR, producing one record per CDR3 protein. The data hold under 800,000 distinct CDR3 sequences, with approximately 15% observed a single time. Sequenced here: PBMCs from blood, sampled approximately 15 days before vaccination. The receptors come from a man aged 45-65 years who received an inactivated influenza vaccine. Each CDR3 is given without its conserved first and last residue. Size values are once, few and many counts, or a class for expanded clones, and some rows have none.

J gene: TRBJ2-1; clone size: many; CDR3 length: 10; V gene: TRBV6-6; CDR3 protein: ASTHRHNEQF
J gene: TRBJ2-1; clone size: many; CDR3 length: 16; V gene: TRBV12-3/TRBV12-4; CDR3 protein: ASRTSGGAGDSYNEQF
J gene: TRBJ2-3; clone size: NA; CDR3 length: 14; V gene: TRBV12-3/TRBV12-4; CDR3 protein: ASSLLQWGGTDTQY
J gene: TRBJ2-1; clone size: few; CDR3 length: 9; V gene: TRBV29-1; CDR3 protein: SVGDSGRQF
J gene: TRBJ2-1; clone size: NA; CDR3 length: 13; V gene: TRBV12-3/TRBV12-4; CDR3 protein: ASSLAPSVRHEQF
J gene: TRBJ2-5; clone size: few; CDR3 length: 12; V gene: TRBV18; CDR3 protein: ASSMRGGQETQY
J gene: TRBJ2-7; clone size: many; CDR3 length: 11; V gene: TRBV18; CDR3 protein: ASSPPTAYEQY
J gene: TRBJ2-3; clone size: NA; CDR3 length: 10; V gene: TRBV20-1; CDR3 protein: SARQGQNTQY
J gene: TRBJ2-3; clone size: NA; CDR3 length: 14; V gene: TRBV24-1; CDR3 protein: ATSDSQGRGTDTQY
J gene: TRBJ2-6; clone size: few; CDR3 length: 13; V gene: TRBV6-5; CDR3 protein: ASSYDLSGANVLT
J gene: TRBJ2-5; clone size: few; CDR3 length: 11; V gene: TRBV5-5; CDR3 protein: ASSLASKETQY
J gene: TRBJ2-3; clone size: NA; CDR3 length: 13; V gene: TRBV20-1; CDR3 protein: SASPRLAAKDTQY
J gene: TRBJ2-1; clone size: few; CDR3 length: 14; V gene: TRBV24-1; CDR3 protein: ATSDPGSGSGDEQF
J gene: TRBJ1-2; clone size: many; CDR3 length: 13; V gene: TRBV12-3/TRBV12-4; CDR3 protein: ASSSGDSPGYGYT
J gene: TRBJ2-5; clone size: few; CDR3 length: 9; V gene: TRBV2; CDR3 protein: ANKGAETQY
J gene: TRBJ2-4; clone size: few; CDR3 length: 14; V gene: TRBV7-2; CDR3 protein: ASSLEPLSLKNIQY